These 26 T cell receptor beta chains share one sample of origin, sequenced in a study of OX40 agonist ivuxolimab in advanced cancers. The table came from immunoSEQ multiplex PCR; TCRdb's copy has only in-frame clones and leaves some out. The repertoire has roughly 61,000 clones, 75% to 90% of them found once; the top ten carry over 0.45%. The source was CD4+ or CD8+ T cells sorted from blood, collected in a trial of the OX40 agonist ivuxolimab. The receptors shown here come from an adult with an advanced solid tumor such as melanoma, head and neck, liver or kidney cancer.

This chain joins TRBV6-1 and TRBJ1-5; D might be TRBD1 (5 bases). The V end lost 0 bases, the J end lost 9 bases, and 12 bases lay between the germline ends. The CDR3 is made up of 14 amino acids. The germline V gene encodes CDR1 MNHNS and CDR2 SASEGT. The CDR3 bases are TGTGCCAGCAGTGAAGCTCCGGGGGGAGGGCCCCAGCATTTT. Amino acid sequence: CASSEAPGGGPQHF.

The genes are TRBV6-5 and TRBJ1-1; the match to TRBD1 covers 11 bases. Trimming cost V 6 bases and J 10 bases; bases outside gene matches: 13. The germline CDR1 and CDR2 sequences are MNHEY and SVGAGI. The CDR3 spans 15 residues. The chain's CDR3 is CASSTGQGEIFGAFF. CDR3 in DNA: TGTGCCAGCAGCACGGGACAGGGGGAGATTTTCGGAGCTTTCTTT.

This chain uses TRBV7-2 with TRBJ1-1; a weak D match, TRBD1 (6 bases). The CDR3 consists of 14 residues. Germline CDR1 is SGHTA and CDR2 is FQGNSA. V lost 5 bases, J lost 3 bases, and 13 bases lay in between. The CDR3 spells CASSPRRGDTEAFF. The CDR3 nucleotides are TGTGCCAGCAGCCCTCGAAGGGGGGACACTGAAGCTTTCTTT.

This chain links TRBV7-9 with TRBJ2-7; TRBD1 aligns across 8 bases. The CDR3 is 14 amino acids. Germline V gene sequence: CDR1 SEHNR, CDR2 FQNEAQ (reference sequence). J was trimmed by 3 bases and V by 5 bases; bases with no gene match: 6. The CDR3 sequence: CASSPGQGGYEQYF. The CDR3, as DNA: TGTGCCAGCAGCCCCGGACAGGGAGGCTACGAGCAGTACTTC.

The J gene is TRBJ1-4, the V gene TRBV10-3, with TRBD1 matching over 7 bases. The J segment lost 5 bases and the V segment lost 4 bases, leaving 4 bases of the junction unmatched. The length of the CDR3 is 14 residues. Germline-derived CDR1 and CDR2 are ENHRY and SYGVKD. The DNA for the CDR3 is TGTGCCATCAGTGGACAGGGCGCCAATGAAAAACTGTTTTTT. Translating gives CAISGQGANEKLFF.

The chain uses TRBV9 and TRBJ2-7, with TRBD1 identical over 8 bases. Trimming cost V 5 bases and J 5 bases; bases outside gene matches: 9. Germline-derived CDR1 and CDR2 are SGDLS and YYNGEE. The CDR3 is 14 amino acids. The CDR3 protein is CASSRTGSQNEQYF. Here the CDR3 DNA reads TGTGCCAGCAGTCGGACAGGGAGTCAGAACGAGCAGTACTTC.

The rearrangement uses TRBV11-1 and TRBJ2-7, with D tentatively TRBD1 (5 bases). The CDR3 is 12 amino acids. Germline CDR1 and CDR2: SGHAT and FQDESV (reference sequence). V lost 6 bases and J 0 bases, leaving 6 bases between the germline ends. The CDR3 reads CASRGVSYEQYF. The DNA of the CDR3 is TGTGCCAGCAGAGGGGTCTCCTACGAGCAGTACTTC.

Only a few counts were recorded for this clone. The V call is TRBV27, the J call TRBJ2-1; D unclear. V lost 5 bases to trimming and J lost 6 bases, with 11 bases between them. The CDR3 has 13 amino acids. Germline V gene sequence: CDR1 MNHEY, CDR2 SMNVEV (reference sequence). The CDR3 sequence is CASSRDPGNEQFF. The CDR3 DNA sequence: TGTGCCAGCAGTCGAGACCCGGGCAATGAGCAGTTCTTC.

This clone showed up just once. The rearrangement joins TRBV9 to TRBJ1-4; D unclear. Trimming cost V 0 bases and J 7 bases, with 16 bases left between them. The germline V gene has CDR1 SGDLS and CDR2 YYNGEE. CDR3 size: 16 residues. CDR3 region: CASSVAVREDSEKLFF. CDR3 sequence (DNA): TGTGCCAGCAGCGTAGCAGTAAGGGAAGATAGTGAAAAACTGTTTTTT.

This chain links TRBV4-1 with TRBJ1-5; D possibly corresponds to TRBD1 (5 bases). There are 15 residues in the CDR3. The germline CDR1 and CDR2 sequences are MGHRA and YSYEKL. The V end was cut by 0 bases, the J end by 7 bases, with 13 bases between. CDR3: CASSQDGQGGQPQHF. CDR3 bases: TGCGCCAGCAGCCAAGATGGCCAGGGTGGGCAGCCCCAGCATTTT.

The rearrangement links TRBV5-1 to TRBJ2-5; TRBD1 might be the D (6 bases). CDR3 size: 14 residues. The germline CDR1 and CDR2 sequences are SGHRS and YFSETQ. The V end lost 1 base, the J end lost 0 bases, and 7 bases lay between the germline ends. The CDR3 sequence: CASSLQGNQETQYF. DNA of the CDR3: TGCGCCAGCAGCTTGCAGGGGAACCAAGAGACCCAGTACTTC.

The J gene is TRBJ1-6, the V gene TRBV5-3; no clear D. TRBV5-3 carries the ORF label, with uncertain function. With 3 bases removed from V and 0 bases from J, the gap between germline ends came to 13 bases. The CDR3 contains 17 residues. The CDR3 spells CARSCEGTNSYNSPLHF. The CDR3 DNA sequence: TGTGCCAGAAGCTGTGAGGGCACAAACTCCTATAATTCACCCCTCCACTTT.

Only one count was recorded for this clone. This chain links TRBV28 with TRBJ1-5; TRBD1 might be the D (6 bases). V lost 5 bases, J lost 4 bases, and 9 bases lay in between. CDR3 length equals 13 residues. CDR1 MDHEN and CDR2 SYDVKM come from the germline V gene. The CDR3 sequence: CASSVGTNQPQHF. In DNA form, the CDR3 reads TGTGCCAGCAGTGTAGGGACAAATCAGCCCCAGCATTTT.

The V and J genes are TRBV11-3 and TRBJ1-3; the D gene is possibly TRBD1 (5 bases). Germline V gives CDR1 SGHNT, CDR2 YENEEA. The CDR3 consists of 14 residues. Trimming took 1 base from V and 5 from J, leaving 9 bases between them. In DNA, the CDR3 is TGTGCCAGCAGCTTAGGGGACGGCCGAAACACCATATATTTT. Its protein is CASSLGDGRNTIYF.

This chain connects TRBV7-8 to TRBJ2-7, with 10 nucleotides matching TRBD1. CDR1 SGHVS and CDR2 FQNEAQ come from the germline V gene. With V trimmed by 2 bases and J by 0 bases, 4 bases remained unmatched. The CDR3 is made up of 16 amino acids. This CDR3 is CASSLTGQGNSYEQYF. Here the CDR3 DNA reads TGTGCCAGCAGCTTAACGGGACAGGGGAACTCCTACGAGCAGTACTTC.

This chain joins TRBV28 and TRBJ2-7, with 13 bases that match TRBD2. The CDR3 has 16 residues. Trimming removed 5 bases from V and 3 bases from J; junction bases left unmatched: 7. Looked up from germline, CDR1 is MDHEN and CDR2 is SYDVKM. CDR3 sequence: CASSPGLAGASYEQYF. The CDR3 DNA is TGTGCCAGCAGTCCCGGACTAGCGGGGGCAAGCTACGAGCAGTACTTC.

The chain uses TRBV6-5 and TRBJ1-3; tentative D call: TRBD1 (6 bases). Germline-derived CDR1 and CDR2 are MNHEY and SVGAGI. This CDR3 has 14 residues. Trimming removed 8 bases at V and 0 bases at J, with 11 bases between. The CDR3 spells CASRTAVSGNTIYF. Written as DNA, the CDR3 is TGTGCCAGCCGGACAGCCGTCTCTGGAAACACCATATATTTT.

This sequence joins TRBV4-1 and TRBJ1-5, with 9 nucleotides matching TRBD1. The trim removed 3 bases at V and 4 bases at J, leaving 7 bases unmatched. CDR1 and CDR2 (germline): MGHRA, YSYEKL. This CDR3 comprises 16 residues. The CDR3 is CASSHPTGGLNQPQHF. CDR3 sequence (DNA): TGCGCCAGCAGCCACCCGACAGGGGGACTTAATCAGCCCCAGCATTTT.

This chain links TRBV7-8 with TRBJ2-1, with 8 bases matching TRBD2. V was clipped by 4 bases and J by 9 bases; unmatched bases: 11. CDR3 length: 15 amino acids. Per the germline V gene, CDR1 is SGHVS and CDR2 is FQNEAQ. CDR3 bases: TGTGCCAGCAGCTCCTCCGGGACTAGGCATGGTGAGCAGTTCTTC. Protein product: CASSSSGTRHGEQFF. The full variable domain, its missing parts supplied by reference TRBV7-8 and TRBJ2-1, is GAGVSQSPRYKVAKRGQDVALRCDPISGHVSLFWYQQALGQGPEFLTYFQNEAQLDKSGLPSDRFFAERPEGSVSTLKIQRTQQEDSAVYLCASSSSGTRHGEQFFGPGTRLTVL.

This chain uses TRBV7-2 with TRBJ1-1; D unclear. V dropped 1 base and J dropped 3 bases, with 9 bases sitting between them. This CDR3 has 14 residues. Germline lookup yields CDR1 SGHTA and CDR2 FQGNSA. The CDR3 region is CASSLGGRYTEAFF. CDR3 in DNA: TGTGCCAGCAGCTTAGGAGGACGGTACACTGAAGCTTTCTTT.

This chain links TRBV4-3 with TRBJ1-2; 9 bases match TRBD1. V lost 0 bases, J lost 7 bases, and 15 bases stayed unmatched. The V gene's germline CDR1 is LGHNA and CDR2 YSLEER. The CDR3 spans 18 residues. The CDR3 DNA reads TGCGCCAGCAGCCAAGATATCGCCCCAGGACAGGGGCGCGGTGGCTACACCTTC. It is translated as CASSQDIAPGQGRGGYTF.

Here the CDR3 DNA reads TGTGCCAGCAGCCCCTCCGCTACCTTGGATTATAGCAATCAGCCCCAGCATTTT. It translates to CASSPSATLDYSNQPQHF. This sequence joins TRBV7-8 and TRBJ1-5; no clear D. This CDR3 contains 18 residues. The V end was cut by 5 bases, the J end by 0 bases, with 20 bases between. Germline CDR1 and CDR2: SGHVS and FQNEAQ.

J is TRBJ1-2 and V is TRBV11-2; 7 nucleotides line up with TRBD1. The CDR3 loop spans 13 amino acids. Losses at the gene ends were 3 bases for V and 8 bases for J; bases not matched to a gene: 6. The V gene's germline CDR1 is SGHAT and CDR2 FQNNGV. CDR3 nucleotide sequence: TGTGCCAGCAGCTTGACAGGGTTTGAGGGCTACACCTTC. Translation: CASSLTGFEGYTF.

The V call is TRBV28, the J call TRBJ1-3, with D perhaps matching TRBD1 (5 bases). The CDR3 is 16 residues long. In germline, CDR1 is MDHEN, CDR2 SYDVKM. Trimming took off 2 bases at V and 2 bases at J, with 13 bases between the two ends. The CDR3 protein is CASSLSPGITGNTIYF. The CDR3 region has the DNA TGTGCCAGCAGTTTAAGCCCAGGGATCACTGGAAACACCATATATTTT.

J is TRBJ1-5 and V is TRBV19; D remains unclear. The germline gives CDR1 LNHDA, CDR2 SQIVND (reference sequence). This CDR3 comprises 13 residues. V lost 0 bases and J lost 6, with 6 bases in between. CDR3: CASSIDRVQPQHF. For the CDR3, the DNA is TGTGCCAGTAGTATAGATCGGGTTCAGCCCCAGCATTTT.

The chain employs TRBV30 and TRBJ1-2, with 7 bases matching TRBD1. Germline CDR1 and CDR2: GTSNPN and SVGIG (reference sequence). This CDR3 comprises 11 residues. The V and J ends lost 5 bases and 3 bases, in that order; junction bases with no gene match: 0. The CDR3 loop reads CAWGQDYGYTF. CDR3 in DNA: TGTGCCTGGGGACAGGACTATGGCTACACCTTC.